The T cell receptor (beta chain) described here comes from a study of cytomegalovirus exposure and HLA in healthy donors. Study-level points and caveats: An apparent linkage of common viral pathogens to several of the most significant clusters emerged in a later analysis.

While unrecorded immune exposures were likely, the donors were nominally healthy when sampled. PCR used 60 Vbeta primers and 13 Jbeta primers. Sequenced by immunoSEQ multiplex PCR; TCRdb stores in-frame clones only, minus some. The sample includes some 170,000 clones, around 82% of them seen just once. This clone was found once. Its antigen remains unknown. The clonotype was recovered from a man in his fifties in good health and CMV-seropositive. Sequencing was done on a sample of PBMCs.

The CDR3 spells CASSLEGRPSTDTQYF. The CDR3 DNA follows: TGCGCCAGCAGCTTGGAAGGCAGGCCCAGCACAGATACGCAGTATTTT. This sequence joins TRBV5-1 and TRBJ2-3; D is unclear. The CDR3 is 16 amino acids. Germline V gene sequence: CDR1 SGHRS, CDR2 YFSETQ. V was cut by 0 bases and J by 0 bases, with 11 bases left in between.